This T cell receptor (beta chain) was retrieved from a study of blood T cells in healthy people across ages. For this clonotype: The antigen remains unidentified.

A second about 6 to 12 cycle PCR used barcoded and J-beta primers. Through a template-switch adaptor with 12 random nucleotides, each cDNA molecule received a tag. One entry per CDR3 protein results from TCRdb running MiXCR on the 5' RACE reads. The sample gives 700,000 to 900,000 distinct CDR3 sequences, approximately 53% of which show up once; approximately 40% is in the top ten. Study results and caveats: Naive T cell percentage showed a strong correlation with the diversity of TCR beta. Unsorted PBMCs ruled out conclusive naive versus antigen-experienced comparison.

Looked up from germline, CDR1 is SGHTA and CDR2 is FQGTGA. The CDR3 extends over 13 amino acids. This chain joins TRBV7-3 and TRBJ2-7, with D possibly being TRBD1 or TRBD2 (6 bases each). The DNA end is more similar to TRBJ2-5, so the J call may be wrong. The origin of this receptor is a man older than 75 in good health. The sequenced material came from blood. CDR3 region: CASSEGGKETQYF. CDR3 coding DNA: TGTGCCAGCTCCGAGGGGGGCAAAGAGACCCAGTACTTC.